The source of this TCR beta chain is a study of blood T cell repertoires in COVID-19. The method was immunoSEQ multiplex PCR; TCRdb's version includes in-frame clones alone and lacks a portion of them. Of 270,000 or so clones detected, roughly nine tenths appear once; the ten largest clones hold around 10%. Losses at the gene ends were 1 base for V and 6 bases for J; bases not matched to a gene: 4. Germline-derived CDR1 and CDR2 are LGHDT and YNNKEL (reference sequence). The CDR3 extends over 14 amino acids. This TCR was recovered from a woman aged 25 to 39 with COVID-19, enrolled during active disease. The V and J genes are TRBV3-1 (or the pseudogene TRBV3-2) and TRBJ2-7; 9 nucleotides align to TRBD1. Sequenced material: peripheral blood. The CDR3 here is CASSQVQGAGEQYF. CDR3 nucleotide sequence: TGTGCCAGCAGCCAAGTACAGGGGGCTGGCGAGCAGTACTTC.